The 27 T cell receptor beta chains reported below all come from one sample, sequenced in a study of shared clonotypes between healthy human individuals. Generated by immunoSEQ multiplex PCR, the TCRdb table keeps only in-frame clones and is missing some. The data contain about 110,000 clones, about 71% of them singletons. The sample comprised memory CD8+ T cells sorted from blood. Subset given: CD45RO+ cells pooled with CCR7-negative TemRA cells. The receptor source for this set is a woman aged 25 to 39 in good health.

The rearrangement uses TRBV28 and TRBJ1-5; TRBD1 matches at 8 bases. The germline CDR1 and CDR2 sequences are MDHEN and SYDVKM. V lost 2 bases to trimming and J lost 7 bases; unmatched junction nucleotides: 4. This CDR3 has 14 amino acids. The CDR3 bases are TGTGCCAGCAGTTTAGGACAGGGTCTACAGCCCCAGCATTTT. As protein: CASSLGQGLQPQHF.

The chain carries TRBV2 and TRBJ2-5; TRBD1 agrees at 8 bases. CDR1 SNHLY and CDR2 FYNNEI come from the germline V gene. The V segment lost 7 bases and the J segment 5 bases; nucleotides outside the gene matches: 9. CDR3 length: 14 residues. The CDR3 bases are TGTGCCAGCACCATCCAGGGGGCGTGGGAGACCCAGTACTTC. Translated: CASTIQGAWETQYF.

The chain recombines TRBV18 with TRBJ1-1; D remains unclear. Deletions cut 4 bases from V and 2 bases from J, with 11 bases between. CDR1 KGHSH and CDR2 LQKENI come from the germline V gene. The CDR3 covers 14 residues. CDR3 sequence: CASSLVPRNTEAFF. The CDR3 DNA reads TGTGCCAGCTCACTAGTCCCCAGAAACACTGAAGCTTTCTTT.

CDR3 DNA: TGCGCCAGCAGCCAAGTCGGCGGAAGTAACACTGAAGCTTTCTTT. Residues: CASSQVGGSNTEAFF. The chain has TRBV4-1 and TRBJ1-1, with D unclear. Germline V gene data show CDR1 as MGHRA and CDR2 as YSYEKL. This CDR3 region has 15 residues. V was clipped by 1 base and J by 2 bases, with 11 bases between them.

The chain recombines TRBV7-9 with TRBJ2-1; 7 bases are a match to TRBD2. The trim removed 5 bases at V and 1 base at J, leaving 8 bases unmatched. The CDR3 totals 16 residues. Germline assignment: CDR1 SEHNR and CDR2 FQNEAQ (reference sequence). The CDR3: CASSARGGSSYNEQFF. The CDR3 coding sequence is TGTGCCAGCAGCGCCCGCGGCGGGAGTTCCTACAATGAGCAGTTCTTC. Using reference TRBV7-9 and TRBJ2-1 for the parts outside the CDR3, the full variable domain is DTGVSQNPRHKITKRGQNVTFRCDPISEHNRLYWYRQTLGQGPEFLTYFQNEAQLEKSRLLSDRFSAERPKGSFSTLEIQRTEQGDSAMYLCASSARGGSSYNEQFFGPGTRLTVL.

The gene calls are TRBV27 and TRBJ1-4, with 7 bases that match TRBD1. There are 14 residues in the CDR3. The junction had 7 bases not matched to a gene; V was cut back by 7 bases and J by 5 bases. The germline CDR1 and CDR2 sequences are MNHEY and SMNVEV (reference sequence). CDR3 DNA sequence: TGTGCCAGCACCTCGGGACAGCAAAATGAAAAACTGTTTTTT. Translation gives CASTSGQQNEKLFF.

This clone was observed a single time. This rearrangement joins TRBV7-7 to TRBJ2-7, with D maybe TRBD1 (6 bases). The CDR3 is 15 residues long. The germline CDR1 and CDR2 sequences are SSHAT and FNYEAQ (reference sequence). The V end lost 5 bases, the J end lost 0 bases, and 14 bases lay between the germline ends. The CDR3 loop reads CASSAKQGPSYEQYF. CDR3 DNA: TGTGCCAGCAGCGCCAAACAGGGCCCCTCCTACGAGCAGTACTTC.

Only a few counts were recorded for this clone. The chain's CDR3 is CASSLQGSEKLFF. The CDR3 region has the DNA TGTGCCAGCAGTTTACAAGGGAGTGAAAAACTGTTTTTT. V gene TRBV27 combines with J gene TRBJ1-4; D is uncertain. CDR1 and CDR2 (germline): MNHEY, SMNVEV (reference sequence). Trimming took 2 bases from V and 7 from J, leaving 8 bases between them. The CDR3 loop spans 13 amino acids. The variable domain in full, with the rest retrieved from reference TRBV27 and TRBJ1-4, is EAQVTQNPRYLITVTGKKLTVTCSQNMNHEYMSWYRQDPGLGLRQIYYSMNVEVTDKGDVPEGYKVSRKEKRNFPLILESPSPNQTSLYFCASSLQGSEKLFFGSGTQLSVL.

This clone was detected only once. The chain is built from TRBV6-6 and TRBJ2-1, with 9 bases fitting TRBD2. This CDR3 spans 16 amino acids. The germline V gene encodes CDR1 MNHNY and CDR2 SVGAGI (reference sequence). The junction had 13 bases not matched to a gene; V was cut back by 7 bases and J by 6 bases. CDR3 in DNA: TGTGCCAGCAAACTCATCGTAGCGGGGGTATCCAATGAGCAGTTCTTC. Translation: CASKLIVAGVSNEQFF.

This chain links TRBV5-4 with TRBJ2-7; 8 bases agree with TRBD2. The CDR3 is 16 amino acids. Germline V gene data show CDR1 as SGHNT and CDR2 as YYREEE (reference sequence). Trimming took 3 bases from V and 6 from J; bases not matched to a gene: 14. CDR3 sequence reads: CASSWGGGSGSVEQYF. DNA for the CDR3: TGTGCCAGCAGCTGGGGTGGAGGAAGCGGGAGTGTCGAGCAGTACTTC.

This chain joins TRBV4-1 and TRBJ2-7, with 8 nucleotides matching TRBD1. Germline V gene data show CDR1 as MGHRA and CDR2 as YSYEKL. The CDR3 has 19 amino acids. With V trimmed by 0 bases and J by 2 bases, 15 bases remained unmatched. CDR3 in DNA: TGCGCCAGCAGCCAAGACTCACCCCGGCCGGGACAGGCTACCTACGAGCAGTACTTC. It is translated as CASSQDSPRPGQATYEQYF.

Turning to this clone: Distinct nucleotide sequences in the sample also encode this CDR3. This rearrangement joins TRBV27 to TRBJ2-7; D is perhaps TRBD2 (6 bases). The germline V gene encodes CDR1 MNHEY and CDR2 SMNVEV (reference sequence). V lost 2 bases and J lost 3, with 8 bases in between. CDR3 length: 13 residues. The CDR3: CASSLRGNYEQYF. The CDR3 DNA is TGTGCCAGCAGTTTACGGGGGAACTACGAGCAGTACTTC.

V usage is TRBV11-3 and J usage is TRBJ2-7, with D possibly being TRBD1 (6 bases). Germline V CDR1 and CDR2: SGHNT, YENEEA. There are 13 residues in the CDR3. V lost 4 bases, J lost 2 bases, and 9 bases lay in between. The CDR3 DNA follows: TGTGCCAGCAGCTCCCGGGACACCTACGAGCAGTACTTC. Translating gives CASSSRDTYEQYF.

The V and J genes are TRBV6-1 and TRBJ1-5; D not resolved. The germline V and J ends were trimmed by 4 bases and 0 bases, with 4 bases remaining between them. The V gene's germline CDR1 is MNHNS and CDR2 SASEGT. This CDR3 has 13 residues. The CDR3 bases are TGTGCCAGCAGTGGAGATAGCAATCAGCCCCAGCATTTT. Protein: CASSGDSNQPQHF.

J is TRBJ2-7 and V is TRBV29-1, with 7 bases lining up with TRBD2. Germline V CDR1 and CDR2: SQVTM, ANQGSEA. V dropped 6 bases and J dropped 2; count of bases not matched to a gene: 10. This CDR3 has 14 amino acids. The CDR3 loop reads CSVIYGGRTYEQYF. The CDR3 DNA sequence: TGCAGCGTGATCTATGGCGGGAGAACCTACGAGCAGTACTTC.

The V gene is TRBV11-2, the J gene TRBJ2-7; D is possibly TRBD2 (6 bases). The CDR3 is 13 residues long. In germline, CDR1 is SGHAT, CDR2 FQNNGV. The germline V and J ends were trimmed by 5 bases and 6 bases, with 14 bases remaining between them. This CDR3 reads CASSRSRGTEQYF. In DNA, the CDR3 is TGTGCCAGCAGCCGGTCCCGCGGGACCGAGCAGTACTTC.

This chain's CDR3 is CASNHRVLGSPLHF. DNA for the CDR3: TGTGCCAGCAACCACAGGGTTTTGGGGTCACCCCTCCACTTT. This rearrangement joins TRBV28 to TRBJ1-6, with a tentative D call TRBD1 (6 bases). Germline assignment: CDR1 MDHEN and CDR2 SYDVKM. V was clipped by 7 bases and J by 10 bases, with 17 bases between them. This CDR3 has 14 amino acids.

V and J are TRBV28 and TRBJ2-4, with D perhaps TRBD2 (5 bases). The CDR3 loop spans 15 amino acids. Germline V gives CDR1 MDHEN, CDR2 SYDVKM. Trimming took off 3 bases at V and 0 bases at J, with 9 bases between the two ends. The CDR3: CASSFGILAKNIQYF. The CDR3 DNA sequence: TGTGCCAGCAGTTTCGGGATATTAGCCAAAAACATTCAGTACTTC.

This clone appeared a few times. CDR3 sequence (DNA): TGTGCCAGCTCACCACCGCGGTACTCTGGGGCCAACGTCCTGACTTTC. Translating it yields CASSPPRYSGANVLTF. The V gene is TRBV18, the J gene TRBJ2-6; D gene ambiguous. The ends were cut back, 0 bases at V and 0 bases at J, with 6 bases in the middle. Germline V lookup: CDR1 KGHSH, CDR2 LQKENI. The CDR3 runs to 16 residues.

This chain links TRBV19 with TRBJ2-3; D gene ambiguous. Looked up from germline, CDR1 is LNHDA and CDR2 is SQIVND (reference sequence). Trimming left V 5 bases short and J 2 bases short, with 14 bases between. The CDR3 extends over 15 amino acids. CDR3 coding DNA: TGTGCCAGTAGTCCCAAGCGTCTTAACACAGATACGCAGTATTTT. It codes for CASSPKRLNTDTQYF.

The V call is TRBV11-2, the J call TRBJ2-7; 14 positions match TRBD2. V trimming: 0 bases; J trimming: 10 bases; junction bases outside the gene matches: 5. This CDR3 has 15 amino acids. Germline V lookup: CDR1 SGHAT, CDR2 FQNNGV. The CDR3 DNA is TGTGCCAGCAGCTTAGAGACTAGCGGGAGGGCCCCCCAGTACTTC. This translates into CASSLETSGRAPQYF.

The chain employs TRBV12-2 and TRBJ2-3; the DNA was not compared with TRBD2, the D call given in the table. TRBV12-2 is given as a pseudogene. The CDR3 runs 17 residues. The CDR3 sequence: CAPWVSGRWMSTDTQYF. Written as DNA, the CDR3 is TGTGCACCGTGGGTCAGCGGGAGATGGATGAGCACAGATACGCAGTATTTT.

At least ten counts were recorded for this clone. The CDR3 is CASSPRTDSTGELFF. CDR3 in DNA: TGTGCCAGCAGTCCCCGGACTGACAGCACCGGGGAGCTGTTTTTT. The rearrangement joins TRBV28 to TRBJ2-2; D possibly matches TRBD1 or TRBD2 (5 bases each). The V gene's germline CDR1 is MDHEN and CDR2 SYDVKM. CDR3 length: 15 amino acids. V lost 5 bases and J 4 bases, leaving 14 bases between the germline ends.

Only one count was recorded for this clone. The V call is TRBV28, the J call TRBJ2-7; D may be TRBD2 (6 bases). V was shortened by 10 bases and J by 1 base, with 20 bases between the two germline ends. CDR1 is MDHEN and CDR2 is SYDVKM in the germline V gene. The CDR3 runs to 15 residues. CDR3 sequence: CATVPSWTISYEQYF. The CDR3 DNA is TGTGCCACCGTCCCTAGCTGGACTATATCCTACGAGCAGTACTTC.

Note on this clone: The junction departs from germline at one end; a sequencing error may be responsible. The V call is TRBV15, the J call TRBJ2-7; the D gene is possibly TRBD2 (6 bases). This CDR3 region has 15 residues. The germline CDR1 and CDR2 sequences are LNHNV and YYDKDF (reference sequence). The CDR3 here is CATSRVGRERYEQYF. The CDR3 nucleotides read TGTGCCACCAGTAGAGTGGGTCGGGAGAGATACGAGCAGTACTTC. The full variable domain, completed using reference TRBV15 and TRBJ2-7, is DAMVIQNPRYQVTQFGKPVTLSCSQTLNHNVMYWYQQKSSQAPKLLFHYYDKDFNNEADTPDNFQSRRPNTSFCFLDIRSPGLGDTAMYLCATSRVGRERYEQYFGPGTRLTVT.

The table lists this clone with a count of one. The chain employs TRBV4-2 and TRBJ2-2; D might be TRBD2 (6 bases). This CDR3 spans 14 amino acids. Trimming pared 3 bases from V and 7 bases from J, leaving 12 bases between. Germline CDR1 LGHNA, CDR2 YNFKEQ. The CDR3 DNA is TGTGCCAGCAGCCATCTTGGCGGGGTCGGGGAGCTGTTTTTT. Its protein is CASSHLGGVGELFF.

The chain carries TRBV27 and TRBJ2-7; D possibly corresponds to TRBD1 (6 bases). The V end was cut by 4 bases, the J end by 3 bases, with 13 bases between. The germline gives CDR1 MNHEY, CDR2 SMNVEV (reference sequence). This CDR3 is built from 14 residues. The chain's CDR3 is CASSSTGPVYEQYF. In DNA, the CDR3 is TGTGCCAGCAGTTCAACAGGGCCCGTCTACGAGCAGTACTTC.